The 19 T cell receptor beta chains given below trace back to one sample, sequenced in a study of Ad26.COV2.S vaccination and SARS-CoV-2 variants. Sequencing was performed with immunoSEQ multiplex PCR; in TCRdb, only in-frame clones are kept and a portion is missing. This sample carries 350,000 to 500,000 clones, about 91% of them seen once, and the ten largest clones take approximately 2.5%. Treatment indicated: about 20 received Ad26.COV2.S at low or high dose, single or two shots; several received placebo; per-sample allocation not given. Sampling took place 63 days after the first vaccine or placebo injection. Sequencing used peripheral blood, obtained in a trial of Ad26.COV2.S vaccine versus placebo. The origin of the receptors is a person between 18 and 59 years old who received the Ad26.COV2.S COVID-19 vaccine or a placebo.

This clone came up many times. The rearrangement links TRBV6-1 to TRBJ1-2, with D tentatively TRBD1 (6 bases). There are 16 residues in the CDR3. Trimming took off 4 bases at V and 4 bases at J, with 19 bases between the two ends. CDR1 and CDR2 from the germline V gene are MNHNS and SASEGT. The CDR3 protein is CASSGPGHSGGYGYTF. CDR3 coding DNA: TGTGCCAGCAGTGGTCCGGGACACTCAGGAGGCTATGGCTACACCTTC.

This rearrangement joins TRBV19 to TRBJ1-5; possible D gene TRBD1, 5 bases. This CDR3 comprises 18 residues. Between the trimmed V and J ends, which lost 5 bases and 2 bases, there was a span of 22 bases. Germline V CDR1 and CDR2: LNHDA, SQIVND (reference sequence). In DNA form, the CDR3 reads TGTGCCAGTAGTCCAGGAGGGGTTAGGGGACGAGGCAATCAGCCCCAGCATTTT. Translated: CASSPGGVRGRGNQPQHF.

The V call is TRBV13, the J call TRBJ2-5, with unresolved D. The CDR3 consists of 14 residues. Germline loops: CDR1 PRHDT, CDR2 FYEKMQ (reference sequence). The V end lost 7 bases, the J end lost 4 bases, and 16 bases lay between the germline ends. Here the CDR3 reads CASILFRSGETQYF. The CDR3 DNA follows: TGTGCCAGCATCCTCTTCAGGAGTGGAGAGACCCAGTACTTC.

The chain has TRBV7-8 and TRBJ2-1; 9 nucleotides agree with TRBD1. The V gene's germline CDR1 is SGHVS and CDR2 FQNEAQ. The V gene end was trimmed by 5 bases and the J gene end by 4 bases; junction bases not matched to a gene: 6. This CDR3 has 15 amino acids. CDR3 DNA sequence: TGTGCCAGCAGCCCACAGGGGGCGCGGTACAATGAGCAGTTCTTC. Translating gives CASSPQGARYNEQFF.

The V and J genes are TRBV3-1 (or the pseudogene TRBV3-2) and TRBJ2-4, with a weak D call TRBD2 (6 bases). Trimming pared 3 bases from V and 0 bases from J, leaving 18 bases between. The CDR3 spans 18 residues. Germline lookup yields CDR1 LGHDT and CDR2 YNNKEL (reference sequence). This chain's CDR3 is CASSQPGDRVLAKNIQYF. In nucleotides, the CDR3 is TGTGCCAGCAGCCAGCCGGGGGATCGGGTCCTAGCCAAAAACATTCAGTACTTC.

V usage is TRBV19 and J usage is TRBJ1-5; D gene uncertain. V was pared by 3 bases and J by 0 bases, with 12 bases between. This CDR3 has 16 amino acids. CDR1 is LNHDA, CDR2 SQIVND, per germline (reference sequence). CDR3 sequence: CASSITNLYSNQPQHF. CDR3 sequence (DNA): TGTGCCAGTAGTATTACTAATCTCTATAGCAATCAGCCCCAGCATTTT.

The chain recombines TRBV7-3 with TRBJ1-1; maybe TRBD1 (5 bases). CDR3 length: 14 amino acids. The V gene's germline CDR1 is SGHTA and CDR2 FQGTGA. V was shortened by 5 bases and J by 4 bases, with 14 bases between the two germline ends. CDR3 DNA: TGTGCCAGCAGCCCCGGGGGGTGGCCCACTGAAGCTTTCTTT. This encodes CASSPGGWPTEAFF.

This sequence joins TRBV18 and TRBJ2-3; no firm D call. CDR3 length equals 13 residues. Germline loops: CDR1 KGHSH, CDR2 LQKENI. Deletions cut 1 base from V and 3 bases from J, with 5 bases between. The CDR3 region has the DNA TGTGCCAGCTCACCACTTATGACAGATACGCAGTATTTT. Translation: CASSPLMTDTQYF.

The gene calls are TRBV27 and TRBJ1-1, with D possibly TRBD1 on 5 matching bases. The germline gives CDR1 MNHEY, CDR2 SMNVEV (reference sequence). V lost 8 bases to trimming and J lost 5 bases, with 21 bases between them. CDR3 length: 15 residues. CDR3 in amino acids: CASGPGTLWGTEAFF. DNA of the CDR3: TGTGCCAGCGGGCCGGGGACGCTCTGGGGGACTGAAGCTTTCTTT.

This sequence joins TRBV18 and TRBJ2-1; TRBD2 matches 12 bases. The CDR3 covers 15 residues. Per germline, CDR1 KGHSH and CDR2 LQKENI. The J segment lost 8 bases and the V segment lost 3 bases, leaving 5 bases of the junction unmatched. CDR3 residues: CASSPGLAGLDEQFF. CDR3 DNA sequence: TGTGCCAGCTCACCCGGACTAGCGGGGTTAGATGAGCAGTTCTTC.

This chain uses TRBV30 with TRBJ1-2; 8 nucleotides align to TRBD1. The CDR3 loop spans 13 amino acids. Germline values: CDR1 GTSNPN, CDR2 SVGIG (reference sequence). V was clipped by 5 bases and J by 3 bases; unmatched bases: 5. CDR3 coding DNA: TGTGCCTGGGGACAGGGTTGGTACTATGGCTACACCTTC. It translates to CAWGQGWYYGYTF.

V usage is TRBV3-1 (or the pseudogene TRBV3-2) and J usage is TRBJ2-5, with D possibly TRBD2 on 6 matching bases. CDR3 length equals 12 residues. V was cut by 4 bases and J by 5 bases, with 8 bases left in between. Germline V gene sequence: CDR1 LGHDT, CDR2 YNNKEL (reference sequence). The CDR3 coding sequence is TGTGCCAGCAGCCCCGGGGGTGAGACCCAGTACTTC. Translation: CASSPGGETQYF.

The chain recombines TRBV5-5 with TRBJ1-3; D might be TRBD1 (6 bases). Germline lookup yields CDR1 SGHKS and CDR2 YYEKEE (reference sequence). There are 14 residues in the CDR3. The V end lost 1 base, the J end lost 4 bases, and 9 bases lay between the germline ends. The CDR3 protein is CASSLWGHGNTIYF. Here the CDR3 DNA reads TGTGCCAGCAGCTTGTGGGGGCACGGAAACACCATATATTTT.

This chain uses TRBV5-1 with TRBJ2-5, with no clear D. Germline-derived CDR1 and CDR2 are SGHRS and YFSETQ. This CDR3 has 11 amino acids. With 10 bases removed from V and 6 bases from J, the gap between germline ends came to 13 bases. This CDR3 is CACRQDQTQYF. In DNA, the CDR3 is TGCGCCTGCCGCCAGGATCAGACCCAGTACTTC.

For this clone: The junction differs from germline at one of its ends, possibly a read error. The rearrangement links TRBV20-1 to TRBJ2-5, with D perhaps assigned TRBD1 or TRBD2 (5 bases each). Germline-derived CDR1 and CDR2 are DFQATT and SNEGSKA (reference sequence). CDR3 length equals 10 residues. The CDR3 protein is CSALRDEINF. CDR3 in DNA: TGCAGTGCCCTCCGGGACGAGATAAACTTC.

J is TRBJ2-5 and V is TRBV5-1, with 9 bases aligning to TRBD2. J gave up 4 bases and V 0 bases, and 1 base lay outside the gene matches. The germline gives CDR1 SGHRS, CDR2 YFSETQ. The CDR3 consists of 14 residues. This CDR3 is CASSLVAGAETQYF. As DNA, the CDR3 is TGCGCCAGCAGCTTGGTAGCGGGAGCAGAGACCCAGTACTTC.

The CDR3 DNA is TGCGCCAGCAGCCAATACGGAAACACCATATATTTT. Amino acid sequence: CASSQYGNTIYF. The genes are TRBV4-3 and TRBJ1-3, with D unclear. This CDR3 is 12 amino acids long. Germline assignment: CDR1 LGHNA and CDR2 YSLEER. The V end lost 2 bases, the J end lost 4 bases, and 3 bases lay between the germline ends.

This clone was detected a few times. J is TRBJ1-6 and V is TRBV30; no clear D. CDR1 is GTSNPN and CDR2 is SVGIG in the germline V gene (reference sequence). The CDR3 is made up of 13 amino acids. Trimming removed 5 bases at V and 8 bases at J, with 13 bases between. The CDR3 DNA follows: TGTGCCTGGTCGCTCAAGGGAGATTCACCCCTCCACTTT. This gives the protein CAWSLKGDSPLHF.

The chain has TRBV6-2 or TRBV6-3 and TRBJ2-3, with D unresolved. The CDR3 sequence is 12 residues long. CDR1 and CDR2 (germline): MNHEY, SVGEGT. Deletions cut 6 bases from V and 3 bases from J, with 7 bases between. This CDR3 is CASSHLTDTQYF. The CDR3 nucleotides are TGTGCCAGCAGCCACCTAACAGATACGCAGTATTTT.